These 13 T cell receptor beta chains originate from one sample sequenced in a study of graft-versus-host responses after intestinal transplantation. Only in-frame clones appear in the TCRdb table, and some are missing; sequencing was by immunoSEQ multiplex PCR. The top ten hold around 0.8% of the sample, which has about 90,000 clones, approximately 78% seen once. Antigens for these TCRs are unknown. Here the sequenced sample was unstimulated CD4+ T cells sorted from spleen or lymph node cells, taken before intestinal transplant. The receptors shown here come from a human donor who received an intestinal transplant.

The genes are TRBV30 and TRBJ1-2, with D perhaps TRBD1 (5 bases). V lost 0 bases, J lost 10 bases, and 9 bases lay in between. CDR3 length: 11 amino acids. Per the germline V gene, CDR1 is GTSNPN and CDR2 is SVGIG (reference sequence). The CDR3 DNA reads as TGTGCCTGGAGTGTAGGGGCGGACTACACCTTC. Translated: CAWSVGADYTF.

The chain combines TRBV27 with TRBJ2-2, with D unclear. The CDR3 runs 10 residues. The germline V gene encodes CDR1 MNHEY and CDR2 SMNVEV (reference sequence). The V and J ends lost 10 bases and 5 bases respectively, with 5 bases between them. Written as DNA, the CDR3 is TGTGCCATCGGGACCGGGGAGCTGTTTTTT. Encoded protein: CAIGTGELFF.

The CDR3 coding sequence is TGTGCCAGCAGCCAACGATCCCTCCGGGATGGCTACACCTTC. It is translated as CASSQRSLRDGYTF. The V and J genes are TRBV14 and TRBJ1-2; D call uncertain. CDR1 and CDR2 from the germline V gene are SGHDN and FVKESK. The CDR3 is made up of 14 amino acids. Trimming pared 2 bases from V and 6 bases from J, leaving 13 bases between.

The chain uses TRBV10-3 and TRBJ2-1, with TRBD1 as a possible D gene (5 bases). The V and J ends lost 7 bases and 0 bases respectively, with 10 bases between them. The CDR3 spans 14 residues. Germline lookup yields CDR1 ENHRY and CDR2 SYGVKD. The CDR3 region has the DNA TGTGCCATCACTGGCCAGGGCTCCTACAATGAGCAGTTCTTC. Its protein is CAITGQGSYNEQFF.

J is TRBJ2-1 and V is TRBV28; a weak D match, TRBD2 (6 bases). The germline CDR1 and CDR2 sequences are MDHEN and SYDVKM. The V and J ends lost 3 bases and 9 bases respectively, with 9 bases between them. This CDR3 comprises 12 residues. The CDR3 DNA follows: TGTGCCAGCAGTTTGAGGAGGGTTGAGCAGTTCTTC. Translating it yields CASSLRRVEQFF.

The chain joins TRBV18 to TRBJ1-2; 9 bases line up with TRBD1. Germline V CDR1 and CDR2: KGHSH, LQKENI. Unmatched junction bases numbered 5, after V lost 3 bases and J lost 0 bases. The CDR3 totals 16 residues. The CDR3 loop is CASSPTGTGSNYGYTF. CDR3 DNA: TGTGCCAGCTCACCCACCGGGACAGGGTCTAACTATGGCTACACCTTC.

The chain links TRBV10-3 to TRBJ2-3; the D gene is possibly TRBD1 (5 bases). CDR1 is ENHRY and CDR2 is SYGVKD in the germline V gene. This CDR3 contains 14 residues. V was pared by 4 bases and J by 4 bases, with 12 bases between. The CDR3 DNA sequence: TGTGCCATCAGTGGTCAGGGATTCGCAGATACGCAGTATTTT. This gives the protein CAISGQGFADTQYF.

The CDR3 nucleotides are TGTGCCAGCAGCGGTGGAGGGATGAATAGACAGCCCCAGCATTTT. Protein sequence: CASSGGGMNRQPQHF. The rearrangement joins TRBV5-8 to TRBJ1-5; D not certain. CDR1 and CDR2 (germline): SGHTS, YDEGEE. The CDR3 length is 15 residues. Trimming took 4 bases from V and 7 from J, leaving 18 bases between them.

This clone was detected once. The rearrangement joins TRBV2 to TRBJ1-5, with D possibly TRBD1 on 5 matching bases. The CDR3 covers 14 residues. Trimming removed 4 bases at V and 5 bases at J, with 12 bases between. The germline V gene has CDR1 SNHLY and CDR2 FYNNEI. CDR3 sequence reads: CASSGGLAYQPQHF. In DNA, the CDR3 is TGTGCCAGCAGTGGGGGCTTAGCCTATCAGCCCCAGCATTTT.

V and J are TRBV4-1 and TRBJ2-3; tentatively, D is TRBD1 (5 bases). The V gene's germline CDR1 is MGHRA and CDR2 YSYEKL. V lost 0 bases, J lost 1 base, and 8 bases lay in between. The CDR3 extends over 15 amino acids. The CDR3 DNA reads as TGCGCCAGCAGCCAAGATGGGGCGGGCACAGATACGCAGTATTTT. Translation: CASSQDGAGTDTQYF.

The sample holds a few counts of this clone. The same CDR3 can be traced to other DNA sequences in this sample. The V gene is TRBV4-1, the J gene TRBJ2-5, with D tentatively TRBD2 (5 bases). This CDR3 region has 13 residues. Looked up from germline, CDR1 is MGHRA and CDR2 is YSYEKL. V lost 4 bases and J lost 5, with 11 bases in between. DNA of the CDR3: TGCGCCAGCAGCCTAGCAAGAGGGGAGACCCAGTACTTC. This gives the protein CASSLARGETQYF.

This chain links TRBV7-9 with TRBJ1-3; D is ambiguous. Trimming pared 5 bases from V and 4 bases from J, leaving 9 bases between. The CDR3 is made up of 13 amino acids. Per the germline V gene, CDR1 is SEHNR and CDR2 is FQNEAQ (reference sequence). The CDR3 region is CASSAGPGNTIYF. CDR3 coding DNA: TGTGCCAGCAGCGCAGGTCCGGGAAACACCATATATTTT.

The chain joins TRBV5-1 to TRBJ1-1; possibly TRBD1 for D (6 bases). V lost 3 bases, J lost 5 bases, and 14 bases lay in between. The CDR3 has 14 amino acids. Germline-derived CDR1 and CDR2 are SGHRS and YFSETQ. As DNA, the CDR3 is TGCGCCAGCAGCTCTGGACAGAGTTGGACTGAAGCTTTCTTT. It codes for CASSSGQSWTEAFF.